This T cell receptor beta chain emerged from a study of cytomegalovirus exposure and HLA in healthy donors. Findings and caveats of the study: Cytomegalovirus association was assigned to more than 150 TCR beta chains.

Produced via immunoSEQ multiplex PCR; TCRdb's table is partial and in-frame only. This table holds about 240,000 clones, around 86% found once. On this clone: What it binds is not known.

CDR1 is SGHTA and CDR2 is FQGNSA in the germline V gene. The CDR3 is made up of 15 amino acids. Trimming removed 1 base from V and 5 bases from J; junction bases left unmatched: 6. This TCR came from a woman aged 25-40 years in good health and CMV-seropositive. The rearrangement uses TRBV7-2 and TRBJ1-2; TRBD1 aligns across 8 bases. The sequencing input was PBMCs. CDR3 coding DNA: TGTGCCAGCAGCTTAGGGGCAGGGGGCTTTTATGGCTACACCTTC. Its translation is CASSLGAGGFYGYTF.